These T cell receptor beta chains were read from a single sample in a study of regulatory T cells in long-lasting Graves disease. Each CDR3 protein is one row after TCRdb ran MiXCR on the multiplex PCR reads. This table has approximately 490,000 distinct CDR3 sequences, roughly 17% appearing once. Separately, the same data were catalogued under a study of T cells in Graves' hyperthyroidism and ophthalmopathy.

This specimen was peripheral blood mononuclear cells (PBMCs), taken at new diagnosis, from a patient treated with antithyroid drugs. Receptors originate from a man aged 40-49 years with Graves disease. The CDR3 runs from the conserved cysteine through the conserved F or W. The order of the fields is J gene, V gene, D gene, clone size, CDR3 protein, CDR3 DNA. A D gene is named only where the DNA matches it firmly. Not all rows give a size; the values are once, few, many and, for expanded clones, a class.

J: TRBJ2-5; V: TRBV29-1; D: -; size: -; CDR3: CSVRGRMKETQYF; DNA: TGCAGCGTTCGCGGCAGGATGAAAGAGACCCAGTACTTC
J: TRBJ2-2; V: TRBV24-1; D: -; size: -; CDR3: CATSPLSGTGELFF; DNA: TGTGCCACCAGTCCTCTCAGCGGCACCGGGGAGCTGTTTTTT
J: TRBJ2-5; V: TRBV20-1; D: -; size: many; CDR3: CSARDPYNQETQYF; DNA: TGCAGTGCTAGAGATCCGTACAACCAAGAGACCCAGTACTTC
J: TRBJ1-1; V: TRBV28; D: TRBD1; size: many; CDR3: CASSLDRGQTEAFF; DNA: TGTGCCAGCAGCCTCGACAGGGGGCAAACTGAAGCTTTCTTT
J: TRBJ1-5; V: TRBV28; D: TRBD1; size: many; CDR3: CASISQGAYQPQHF; DNA: TGTGCCAGCATCTCACAGGGGGCCTATCAGCCCCAGCATTTT
J: TRBJ2-5; V: TRBV12-3/TRBV12-4; D: -; size: few; CDR3: CASSSATGETQYF; DNA: TGTGCCAGCAGTTCAGCAACCGGGGAGACCCAGTACTTC
J: TRBJ2-3; V: TRBV11-2; D: -; size: -; CDR3: CASSQGRHTDTQYF; DNA: TGTGCCAGCAGCCAAGGGCGGCACACAGATACGCAGTATTTT
J: TRBJ2-1; V: TRBV3-1; D: -; size: many; CDR3: CASSQDRGTLGNEQFF; DNA: TGTGCCAGCAGCCAAGATCGGGGGACGCTGGGGAATGAGCAGTTCTTC
J: TRBJ2-7; V: TRBV18; D: -; size: few; CDR3: CASSPLSTAGGTYEQYF; DNA: TGTGCCAGCTCACCACTATCGACAGCGGGTGGGACCTACGAGCAGTACTTC
J: TRBJ2-1; V: TRBV28; D: -; size: many; CDR3: CASSPRGGGPYNEQFF; DNA: TGTGCCAGCAGTCCGCGGGGAGGGGGCCCCTACAATGAGCAGTTCTTC
J: TRBJ1-3; V: TRBV6-1; D: -; size: -; CDR3: CASSARAILSGNTIYF; DNA: TGTGCCAGCAGTGCCCGGGCGATCCTCTCTGGAAACACCATATATTTT
J: TRBJ2-3; V: TRBV4-2; D: -; size: -; CDR3: CASSQDDYSPSYTQYF; DNA: TGTGCCAGCAGCCAAGACGACTACTCTCCCTCCTATACGCAGTATTTT
J: TRBJ2-7; V: TRBV5-6; D: TRBD1; size: few; CDR3: CASSISGTGTSYEQYF; DNA: TGTGCCAGCAGCATATCCGGGACAGGGACCTCCTACGAGCAGTACTTC
J: TRBJ2-1; V: TRBV27; D: TRBD2; size: -; CDR3: CASSLSGMEFF; DNA: TGTGCCAGCAGTTTGAGCGGGATGGAGTTCTTC
J: TRBJ2-5; V: TRBV7-8; D: -; size: many; CDR3: CASSFPSAGETQYF; DNA: TGTGCCAGCAGCTTCCCCTCGGCAGGGGAGACCCAGTACTTC
J: TRBJ2-5; V: TRBV5-6; D: TRBD1; size: -; CDR3: CASSSTLDRRPYF; DNA: TGTGCCAGCAGCTCTACACTGGACAGGCGACCCTACTTC
J: TRBJ2-3; V: TRBV19; D: TRBD1; size: -; CDR3: CASTEAGTGWSTDTQYF; DNA: TGTGCCAGTACCGAAGCCGGGACAGGGTGGAGCACAGATACGCAGTATTTT
J: TRBJ1-2; V: TRBV27; D: -; size: -; CDR3: CATPGDGYTF; DNA: TGTGCCACGCCCGGAGATGGCTACACCTTC
J: TRBJ2-1; V: TRBV12-3/TRBV12-4; D: TRBD1; size: many; CDR3: CASSHQSGIGGQGLSEQFF; DNA: TGTGCCAGCAGCCACCAGTCGGGGATTGGTGGACAGGGGCTGAGTGAGCAGTTCTTC
J: TRBJ1-1; V: TRBV30; D: TRBD1; size: many; CDR3: CALHTGVRPAEAFF; DNA: TGTGCCTTACATACAGGGGTGAGACCGGCTGAAGCTTTCTTT
J: TRBJ2-1; V: TRBV7-2; D: -; size: many; CDR3: CASSTFGEDEQFF; DNA: TGTGCCAGCAGCACGTTCGGCGAGGATGAGCAGTTCTTC
J: TRBJ1-5; V: TRBV4-2; D: -; size: -; CDR3: CASSQEAFGDQPQHF; DNA: TGTGCCAGCAGCCAAGAGGCCTTCGGAGATCAGCCCCAGCATTTT
J: TRBJ1-2; V: TRBV6-5; D: -; size: many; CDR3: CASSYPAGAGYGYTF; DNA: TGTGCCAGCAGTTACCCAGCAGGGGCTGGCTATGGCTACACCTTC
J: TRBJ2-7; V: TRBV2; D: -; size: many; CDR3: CASTSDGYEQYF; DNA: TGTGCCAGCACCTCGGACGGGTACGAGCAGTACTTC
J: TRBJ2-7; V: TRBV3-1; D: -; size: many; CDR3: CASSQARSSYEQYF; DNA: TGCGCCAGCAGCCAAGCACGGAGCTCCTACGAGCAGTACTTC
J: TRBJ2-3; V: TRBV7-3; D: -; size: many; CDR3: CASSSGARDSTDTQYF; DNA: TGTGCCAGCAGCTCCGGGGCGAGGGATAGTACAGATACGCAGTATTTT
J: TRBJ1-2; V: TRBV28; D: -; size: -; CDR3: CANSLAGELRGYTF; DNA: TGTGCCAACAGTTTAGCAGGGGAATTGCGGGGCTACACCTTC
J: TRBJ2-2; V: TRBV4-1; D: -; size: many; CDR3: CASSQETGELFF; DNA: TGCGCCAGCAGCCAAGAAACCGGGGAGCTGTTTTTT
J: TRBJ2-1; V: TRBV27; D: -; size: many; CDR3: CASSRWASSNEQFF; DNA: TGTGCCAGCAGTCGCTGGGCCAGCTCCAATGAGCAGTTCTTC
J: TRBJ1-1; V: TRBV2; D: -; size: many; CDR3: CASDRANTEAFF; DNA: TGTGCCAGCGACAGAGCGAACACTGAAGCTTTCTTT
J: TRBJ1-1; V: TRBV5-1; D: -; size: many; CDR3: CASSLAGQVEAFF; DNA: TGCGCCAGCAGCTTGGCAGGGCAGGTTGAAGCTTTCTTT
J: TRBJ1-1; V: TRBV29-1; D: -; size: -; CDR3: CSVAIAGFEAFF; DNA: TGCAGCGTTGCGATTGCGGGGTTTGAAGCTTTCTTT
J: TRBJ2-3; V: TRBV7-2; D: TRBD1; size: -; CDR3: CASSLSTGLGDTQYF; DNA: TGTGCCAGCAGCTTATCGACAGGGCTGGGAGATACGCAGTATTTT
J: TRBJ1-6; V: TRBV10-1; D: -; size: -; CDR3: CASQTEINSPLHF; DNA: TGCGCCAGCCAGACAGAAATTAATTCACCCCTCCACTTT
J: TRBJ2-3; V: TRBV9; D: TRBD2; size: few; CDR3: CASSVVSGGGSQYF; DNA: TGTGCCAGCAGCGTAGTCTCGGGAGGGGGATCGCAGTATTTT
J: TRBJ2-3; V: TRBV20-1; D: TRBD2; size: many; CDR3: CSASAGGNTQYF; DNA: TGCAGTGCATCAGCGGGAGGGAACACGCAGTATTTT
J: TRBJ2-3; V: TRBV6-1; D: TRBD2; size: many; CDR3: CASSRGLAEITDTQYF; DNA: TGTGCCAGCAGCCGGGGACTAGCGGAGATCACAGATACGCAGTATTTT
J: TRBJ2-2; V: TRBV7-3; D: TRBD1; size: -; CDR3: CASSDRQGSFELFF; DNA: TGTGCCAGCAGCGACCGACAGGGCAGCTTTGAGCTGTTTTTT
J: TRBJ2-3; V: TRBV12-3/TRBV12-4; D: -; size: many; CDR3: CASSTRRGALTDTQYF; DNA: TGTGCCAGCAGTACACGAAGGGGGGCGCTTACAGATACGCAGTATTTT
J: TRBJ2-1; V: TRBV12-3/TRBV12-4; D: TRBD2; size: many; CDR3: CASSLLAGGPDEQFF; DNA: TGTGCCAGCAGCCTCCTAGCGGGAGGGCCCGATGAGCAGTTCTTC
J: TRBJ1-1; V: TRBV20-1; D: -; size: many; CDR3: CSASGYRNTEAFF; DNA: TGCAGTGCTAGCGGGTACAGGAACACTGAAGCTTTCTTT
J: TRBJ1-1; V: TRBV5-1; D: -; size: many; CDR3: CASSLGAVPNTEAFF; DNA: TGCGCCAGCAGCTTGGGAGCGGTCCCGAACACTGAAGCTTTCTTT
J: TRBJ2-7; V: TRBV12-3/TRBV12-4; D: -; size: many; CDR3: CASSPPGTPYEQYF; DNA: TGTGCCAGCAGCCCGCCGGGAACCCCATACGAGCAGTACTTC
J: TRBJ2-2; V: TRBV28; D: -; size: many; CDR3: CATWDFNTGELFF; DNA: TGTGCCACCTGGGACTTTAACACCGGGGAGCTGTTTTTT
J: TRBJ2-1; V: TRBV6-1; D: -; size: many; CDR3: CASSLGASKQFF; DNA: TGTGCCAGCAGTCTAGGGGCTAGCAAGCAGTTCTTC